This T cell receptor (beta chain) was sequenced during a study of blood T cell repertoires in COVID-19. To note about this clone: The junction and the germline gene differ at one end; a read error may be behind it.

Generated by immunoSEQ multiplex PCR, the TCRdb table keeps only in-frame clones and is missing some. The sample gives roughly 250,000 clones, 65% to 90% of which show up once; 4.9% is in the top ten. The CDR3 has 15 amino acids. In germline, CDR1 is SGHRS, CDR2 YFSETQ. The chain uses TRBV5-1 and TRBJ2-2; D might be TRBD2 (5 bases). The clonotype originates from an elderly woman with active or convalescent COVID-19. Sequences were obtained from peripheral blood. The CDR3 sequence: CASSPRDTNTGEPFF. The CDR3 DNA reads TGCGCCAGCAGCCCGAGGGATACGAACACCGGGGAGCCGTTTTTT.